This T cell receptor (beta chain) was found in a study of OX40 agonist ivuxolimab in advanced cancers. Whole-study context: Patients were 65% to 85% male with ages about 23 to 90, mean roughly 55.

Sequencing used immunoSEQ multiplex PCR; TCRdb keeps in-frame clones, though not all of them. Of just over 14,000 clones in the sample, about four fifths were seen once. V was pared by 1 base and J by 4 bases, with 13 bases between. The CDR3 is 15 amino acids. The germline V gene encodes CDR1 MNHEY and CDR2 SMNVEV (reference sequence). This chain joins TRBV27 and TRBJ1-2, with a tentative D call TRBD1 (6 bases). The material was CD4+ or CD8+ T cells sorted from blood, obtained in a trial of the OX40 agonist ivuxolimab. This sequence was found in an adult with an advanced solid tumor such as melanoma, head and neck, liver or kidney cancer. The CDR3 loop reads CASSLFEGGVYGYTF. CDR3 sequence (DNA): TGTGCCAGCAGTTTATTTGAGGGGGGAGTCTATGGCTACACCTTC.